This T cell receptor beta chain was recovered during a study of blood T cell repertoires in COVID-19. The CDR3 spans 11 residues. Germline V gives CDR1 LNHDA, CDR2 SQIVND (reference sequence). V was pared by 6 bases and J by 0 bases, with 3 bases between. TCRdb's table, derived via immunoSEQ multiplex PCR, lists solely in-frame clones and lacks some. The sample consists of more than 85,000 clones, around 87% of them appearing once. Sequencing was performed on peripheral blood. The TCR originated in a man aged 45-60 years with active or convalescent COVID-19. The genes are TRBV19 and TRBJ2-7; D is unresolved. The CDR3 nucleotides are TGTGCCAGTAGGAGCTCCTACGAGCAGTACTTC. It translates to CASRSSYEQYF.